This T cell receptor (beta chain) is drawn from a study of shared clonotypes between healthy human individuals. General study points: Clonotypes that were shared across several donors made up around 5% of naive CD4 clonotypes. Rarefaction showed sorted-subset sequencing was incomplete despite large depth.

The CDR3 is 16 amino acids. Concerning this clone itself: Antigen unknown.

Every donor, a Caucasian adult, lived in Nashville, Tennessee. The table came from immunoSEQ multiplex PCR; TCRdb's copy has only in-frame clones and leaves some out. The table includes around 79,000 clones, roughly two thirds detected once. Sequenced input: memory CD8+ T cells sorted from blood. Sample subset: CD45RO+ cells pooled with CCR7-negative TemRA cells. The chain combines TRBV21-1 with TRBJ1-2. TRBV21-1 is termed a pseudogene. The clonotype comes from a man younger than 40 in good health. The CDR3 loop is CASSKGGTRRVYGYTF. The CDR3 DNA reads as TGTGCCAGCAGCAAAGGAGGAACCCGACGGGTCTATGGCTACACCTTC.